This entry is about one T cell receptor (beta chain). Antigen unknown. This entry is derived from a study of shared clonotypes between healthy human individuals. Assay used: immunoSEQ multiplex PCR; TCRdb lists only in-frame clones, some missing. The sample lists a few million clones, approximately 95% occurring once. The CDR3 sequence is 14 residues long. The ends were cut back, 2 bases at V and 4 bases at J, with 12 bases in the middle. Germline assignment: CDR1 MNHNY and CDR2 SVGAGI (reference sequence). Findings and limits, study-wide: Large depth notwithstanding, sorted-subset sequencing proved incomplete by rarefaction. Four donors shared around 5% of their naive CD4 clonotypes.

The sequenced material came from naive CD4+ T cells sorted from blood. Subset here: CD45RA+ positively selected. The chain couples TRBV6-6 to TRBJ2-7; D possibly matches TRBD1 or TRBD2 (6 bases each). This clonotype originated in a young man in good health. CDR3 nucleotide sequence: TGTGCCAGCAGTTACGGGGGGCCGGAATACGAGCAGTACTTC. Its protein product is CASSYGGPEYEQYF.